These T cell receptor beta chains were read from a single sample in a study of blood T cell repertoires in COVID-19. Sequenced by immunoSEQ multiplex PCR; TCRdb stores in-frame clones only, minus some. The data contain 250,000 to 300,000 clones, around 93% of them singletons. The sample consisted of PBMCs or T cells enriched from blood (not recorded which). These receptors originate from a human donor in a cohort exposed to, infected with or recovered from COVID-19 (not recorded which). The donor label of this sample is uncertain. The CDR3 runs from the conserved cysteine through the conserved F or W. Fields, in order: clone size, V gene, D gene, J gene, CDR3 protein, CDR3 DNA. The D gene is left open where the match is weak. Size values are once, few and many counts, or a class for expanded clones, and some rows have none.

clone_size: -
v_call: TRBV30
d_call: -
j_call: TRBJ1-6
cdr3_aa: CAWRLGGGNSPLHF
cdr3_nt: TGTGCCTGGAGACTCGGGGGAGGTAATTCACCCCTCCACTTT

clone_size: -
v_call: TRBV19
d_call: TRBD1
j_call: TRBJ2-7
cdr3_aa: CASSWASTGRYYEQYF
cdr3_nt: TGTGCCAGTAGTTGGGCCTCGACAGGGAGATATTACGAGCAGTACTTC

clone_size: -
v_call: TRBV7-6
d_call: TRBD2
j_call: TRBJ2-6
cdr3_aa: CASSLASSGEESGANVLTF
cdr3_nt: TGTGCCAGCAGCTTAGCGTCTAGCGGGGAAGAGTCTGGGGCCAACGTCCTGACTTTC

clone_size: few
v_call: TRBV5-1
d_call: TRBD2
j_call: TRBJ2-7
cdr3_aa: CASSYTGTSGGQYF
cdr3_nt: TGCGCCAGCAGCTACACCGGGACTAGCGGGGGGCAGTACTTC

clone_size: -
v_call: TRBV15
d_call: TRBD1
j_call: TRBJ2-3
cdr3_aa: CATSRLPGAGGPDTQYF
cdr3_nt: TGTGCCACCAGCAGACTCCCCGGGGCAGGGGGCCCAGATACGCAGTATTTT

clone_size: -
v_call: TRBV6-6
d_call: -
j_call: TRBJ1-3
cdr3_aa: CASSYSHGYSGNTIYF
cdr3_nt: TGTGCCAGCAGTTACTCCCACGGTTACTCTGGAAACACCATATATTTT

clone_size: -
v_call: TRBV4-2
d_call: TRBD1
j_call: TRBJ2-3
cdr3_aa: CASSPWADRVPDTQYF
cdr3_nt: TGTGCCAGCAGCCCATGGGCGGACAGGGTACCAGATACGCAGTATTTT

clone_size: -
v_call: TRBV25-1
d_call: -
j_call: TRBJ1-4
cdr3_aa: CASTMTDNEKLFF
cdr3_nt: TGTGCCAGCACCATGACAGATAATGAAAAACTGTTTTTT

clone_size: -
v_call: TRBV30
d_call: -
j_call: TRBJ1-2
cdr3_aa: CAWSVYGTSRGYGYTF
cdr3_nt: TGTGCCTGGAGTGTCTACGGCACAAGCCGAGGGTATGGCTACACCTTC

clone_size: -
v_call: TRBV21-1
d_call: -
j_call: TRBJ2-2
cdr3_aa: CASSAGLAGGRGELFF
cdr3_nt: TGTGCCAGCAGCGCGGGACTAGCGGGGGGACGCGGGGAGCTGTTTTTT

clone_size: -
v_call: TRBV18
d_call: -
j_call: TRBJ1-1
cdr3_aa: CASSRDRRGSSEAFF
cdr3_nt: TGTGCCAGCTCACGGGATAGAAGGGGTTCTTCTGAAGCTTTCTTT

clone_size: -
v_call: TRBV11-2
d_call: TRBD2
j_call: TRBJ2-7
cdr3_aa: CASSHTSGGPYEQYF
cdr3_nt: TGTGCCAGCAGCCACACTAGCGGGGGGCCCTACGAGCAGTACTTC

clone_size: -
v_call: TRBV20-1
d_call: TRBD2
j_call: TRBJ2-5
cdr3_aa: CSASTLAGGPYF
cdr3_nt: TGCAGTGCTAGTACGCTAGCGGGGGGGCCGTACTTC

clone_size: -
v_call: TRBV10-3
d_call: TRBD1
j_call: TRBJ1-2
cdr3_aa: CAISTGTGDGYTF
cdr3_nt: TGTGCCATCAGCACCGGGACAGGGGATGGCTACACCTTC

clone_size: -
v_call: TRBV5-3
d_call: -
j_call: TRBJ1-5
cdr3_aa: CARSLIVGLAGNQPQHF
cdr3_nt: TGTGCCAGAAGCTTGATCGTTGGACTCGCGGGCAATCAGCCCCAGCATTTT

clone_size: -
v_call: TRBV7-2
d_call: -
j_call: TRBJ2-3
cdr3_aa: CASSREMTGTGDTQYF
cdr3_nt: TGTGCCAGCAGCCGTGAAATGACAGGGACTGGAGATACGCAGTATTTT

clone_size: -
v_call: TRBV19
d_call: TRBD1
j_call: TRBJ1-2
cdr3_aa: CASSRGEYRGPNYGYTF
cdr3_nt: TGTGCCAGTAGTCGGGGCGAGTACAGGGGGCCGAACTATGGCTACACCTTC

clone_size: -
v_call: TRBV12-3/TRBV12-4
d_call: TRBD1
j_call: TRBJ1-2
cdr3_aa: CASRRTGEGGYTF
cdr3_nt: TGTGCCAGCAGGCGAACAGGGGAAGGCGGCTACACCTTC

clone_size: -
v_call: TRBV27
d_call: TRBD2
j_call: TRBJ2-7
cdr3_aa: CASSSGTSYEQYF
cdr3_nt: TGTGCCAGCAGTTCGGGGACTAGCTACGAGCAGTACTTC

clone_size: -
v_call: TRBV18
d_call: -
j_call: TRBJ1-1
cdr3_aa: CASSPPGGDTEAFF
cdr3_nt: TGTGCCAGCTCACCTCCAGGAGGAGACACTGAAGCTTTCTTT

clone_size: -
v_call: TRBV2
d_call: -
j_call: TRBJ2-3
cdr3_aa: CASDEQETMNTQYF
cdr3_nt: TGTGCCAGCGATGAACAGGAGACAATGAATACGCAGTATTTT

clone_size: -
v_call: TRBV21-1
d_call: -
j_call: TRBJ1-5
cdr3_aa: CATGGVQPQHF
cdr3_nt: TGTGCCACCGGGGGGGTTCAGCCCCAGCATTTT

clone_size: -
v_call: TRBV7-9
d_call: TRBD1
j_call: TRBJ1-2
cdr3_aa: CASSARGLYGYTF
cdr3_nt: TGTGCCAGCAGCGCTAGGGGGCTCTATGGCTACACCTTC

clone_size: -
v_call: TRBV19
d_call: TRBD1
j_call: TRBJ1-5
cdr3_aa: CASSPGTGKSNQPQHF
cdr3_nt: TGTGCCAGTAGTCCCGGGACAGGTAAGAGCAATCAGCCCCAGCATTTT